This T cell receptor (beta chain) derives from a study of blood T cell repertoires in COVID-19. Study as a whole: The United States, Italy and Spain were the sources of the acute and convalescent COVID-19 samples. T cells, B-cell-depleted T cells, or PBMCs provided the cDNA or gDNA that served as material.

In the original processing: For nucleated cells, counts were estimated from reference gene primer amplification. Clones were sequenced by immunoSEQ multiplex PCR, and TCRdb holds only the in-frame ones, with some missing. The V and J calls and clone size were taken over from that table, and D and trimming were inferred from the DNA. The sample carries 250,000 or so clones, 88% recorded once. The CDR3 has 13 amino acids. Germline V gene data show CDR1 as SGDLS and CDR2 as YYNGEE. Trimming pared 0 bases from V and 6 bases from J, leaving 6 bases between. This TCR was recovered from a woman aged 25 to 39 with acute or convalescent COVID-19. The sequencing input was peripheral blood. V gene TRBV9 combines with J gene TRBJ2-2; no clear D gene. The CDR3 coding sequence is TGTGCCAGCAGCGTAGGTCACTCCGGGGAGCTGTTTTTT. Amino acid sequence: CASSVGHSGELFF.